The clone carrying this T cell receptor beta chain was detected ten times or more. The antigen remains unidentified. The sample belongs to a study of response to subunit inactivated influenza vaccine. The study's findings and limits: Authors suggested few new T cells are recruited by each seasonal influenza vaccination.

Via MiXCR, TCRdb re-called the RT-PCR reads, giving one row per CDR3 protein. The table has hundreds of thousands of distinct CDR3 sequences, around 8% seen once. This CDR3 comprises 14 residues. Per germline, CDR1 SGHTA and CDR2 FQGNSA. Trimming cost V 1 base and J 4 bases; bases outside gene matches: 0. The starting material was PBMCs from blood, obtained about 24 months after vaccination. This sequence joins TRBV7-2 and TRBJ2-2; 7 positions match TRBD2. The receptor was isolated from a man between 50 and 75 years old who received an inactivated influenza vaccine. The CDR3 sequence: CASSLGGGTGELFF. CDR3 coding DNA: TGTGCCAGCAGCTTAGGCGGGGGCACCGGGGAGCTGTTTTTT.